These 21 T cell receptor beta chains share one sample of origin, sequenced in a study of CD8 T cells in Susac syndrome. A quantity of about 0.5 to 1 ug RNA underwent reverse transcription using random hexamers. MiXCR was run by TCRdb on the immunoSEQ multiplex PCR reads, yielding one entry per CDR3 protein. Among 110,000 or so distinct CDR3 sequences listed, 96% were seen once. The sample taken for sequencing was CD4+ T cells from PBMCs. All receptors come from a human donor in good health.

V gene TRBV28 combines with J gene TRBJ2-3, with D possibly TRBD2 on 6 matching bases. The CDR3 is 18 residues long. V shed 2 bases and J shed 1 base, with 19 bases lying between them. Germline CDR1 and CDR2: MDHEN and SYDVKM. The CDR3 DNA follows: TGTGCCAGCAGTTTAATCAGGAGGGCGGTCCGGGGCACAGATACGCAGTATTTT. Protein sequence: CASSLIRRAVRGTDTQYF.

CDR3 DNA sequence: TGCAGTGCTAGAGATAGGTACAGGTCGAGCTCCTACGAGCAGTACTTC. It specifies CSARDRYRSSSYEQYF. V usage is TRBV20-1 and J usage is TRBJ2-7; D perhaps matches TRBD1 (5 bases). Germline assignment: CDR1 DFQATT and CDR2 SNEGSKA (reference sequence). The CDR3 extends over 16 amino acids. Trimming took 0 bases from V and 0 from J, leaving 15 bases between them.

This chain connects TRBV6-5 to TRBJ1-1; tentatively, D is TRBD1 (5 bases). Germline V gene sequence: CDR1 MNHEY, CDR2 SVGAGI. CDR3 size: 14 residues. V was pared by 0 bases and J by 8 bases, with 13 bases between. The CDR3 loop reads CASSYSQGPYEAFF. DNA for the CDR3: TGTGCCAGCAGTTACTCCCAGGGTCCCTACGAAGCTTTCTTT.

The chain couples TRBV6-1 to TRBJ1-5; weak D call: TRBD1 (6 bases). This CDR3 is built from 15 residues. Germline CDR1 is MNHNS and CDR2 is SASEGT. V was clipped by 1 base and J by 5 bases, with 12 bases between them. The CDR3 bases are TGTGCCAGCAGTGAAGGGTTAACAGGGTATCAGCCCCAGCATTTT. Protein sequence: CASSEGLTGYQPQHF.

The chain links TRBV5-6 to TRBJ2-1, with D unclear. Per germline, CDR1 SGHDT and CDR2 YYEEEE. The ends were cut back, 1 base at V and 14 bases at J, with 16 bases in the middle. The CDR3 length is 13 residues. The CDR3 DNA reads TGTGCCAGCAGCTTGCTAGGGAAAGGTTCGGAGTTCTTC. Its translation: CASSLLGKGSEFF.

The chain joins TRBV9 to TRBJ2-5, with TRBD2 matching 12 bases. J was trimmed by 5 bases and V by 0 bases; bases with no gene match: 2. From germline, CDR1 is SGDLS and CDR2 YYNGEE. This CDR3 spans 15 amino acids. Here the CDR3 reads CASSVGTSGAETQYF. The CDR3 nucleotides read TGTGCCAGCAGCGTAGGGACTAGCGGGGCGGAGACCCAGTACTTC.

V is TRBV6-6 and J is TRBJ2-3; D is perhaps TRBD2 (6 bases). Trimming stripped 4 bases from V and 0 bases from J, with 8 bases between. This CDR3 contains 14 residues. Germline loops: CDR1 MNHNY, CDR2 SVGAGI (reference sequence). The CDR3 reads CASSWGDSTDTQYF. The CDR3 region has the DNA TGTGCCAGCAGTTGGGGGGATAGCACAGATACGCAGTATTTT.

V usage is TRBV5-1 and J usage is TRBJ1-4; D is possibly TRBD1 (6 bases). The CDR3 covers 15 residues. V dropped 0 bases and J dropped 3 bases, with 9 bases sitting between them. In germline, CDR1 is SGHRS, CDR2 YFSETQ. CDR3 coding DNA: TGCGCCAGCAGCTTGGGGACAGTTCCTAATGAAAAACTGTTTTTT. Translation: CASSLGTVPNEKLFF.

This clonotype was counted a single time. The chain employs TRBV4-1 and TRBJ2-5, with 10 bases aligning to TRBD1. The CDR3 covers 18 residues. The germline CDR1 and CDR2 sequences are MGHRA and YSYEKL. The V segment lost 0 bases and the J segment 4 bases; nucleotides outside the gene matches: 11. This chain's CDR3 is CASSQDRRQGAFAETQYF. CDR3 nucleotides: TGCGCCAGCAGCCAAGATCGGAGACAGGGGGCCTTTGCAGAGACCCAGTACTTC.

CDR3 coding DNA: TGTGCCAGCAGCTTGGAACCCACAGACGCCTACGAGCAGTACTTC. Translation gives CASSLEPTDAYEQYF. The V and J genes are TRBV5-6 and TRBJ2-7; D remains unclear. CDR3 length: 15 residues. V gave up 0 bases and J gave up 2 bases, with 12 bases separating them. Germline CDR1 SGHDT, CDR2 YYEEEE. Variable domain in full (rest from reference TRBV5-6 and TRBJ2-7): DAGVTQSPTHLIKTRGQQVTLRCSPKSGHDTVSWYQQALGQGPQFIFQYYEEEERQRGNFPDRFSGHQFPNYSSELNVNALLLGDSALYLCASSLEPTDAYEQYFGPGTRLTVT.

This chain connects TRBV7-2 to TRBJ2-3; 14 bases align to TRBD2. The CDR3 spans 14 residues. Germline V CDR1 and CDR2: SGHTA, FQGNSA. V lost 4 bases to trimming and J lost 10 bases; unmatched junction nucleotides: 4. This CDR3 reads CASSSGLAGVSQYF. The CDR3 coding sequence is TGTGCCAGCAGCTCGGGACTAGCGGGAGTGTCGCAGTATTTT.

V gene TRBV2 combines with J gene TRBJ1-2; 12 bases match TRBD1. Germline V gene data show CDR1 as SNHLY and CDR2 as FYNNEI. Trimming removed 5 bases from V and 8 bases from J; junction bases left unmatched: 15. The CDR3 is 17 residues long. This CDR3 reads CASSQIGTGGRDGGYTF. CDR3 nucleotide sequence: TGTGCCAGCAGTCAAATTGGGACAGGGGGCCGCGATGGGGGCTACACCTTC.

This chain joins TRBV7-2 and TRBJ2-1, with 10 bases matching TRBD2. This CDR3 is 15 amino acids long. Germline V gives CDR1 SGHTA, CDR2 FQGNSA. The V gene end was trimmed by 3 bases and the J gene end by 5 bases; junction bases not matched to a gene: 4. The CDR3 DNA reads TGTGCCAGCAGCTTTACTAGCGGGATTGACAATGAGCAGTTCTTC. The encoded protein is CASSFTSGIDNEQFF.

V gene TRBV7-3 combines with J gene TRBJ2-7, with TRBD1 matching 11 bases. This CDR3 is 15 amino acids long. Germline CDR1 is SGHTA and CDR2 is FQGTGA. V lost 5 bases and J lost 4; bases outside the gene matches: 7. The CDR3 protein is CASSQPDRGRYEQYF. The CDR3 region has the DNA TGTGCCAGCAGCCAACCGGACAGGGGGCGTTACGAGCAGTACTTC.

The rearrangement uses TRBV29-1 and TRBJ2-7; D possibly corresponds to TRBD1 (6 bases). The ends were cut back, 4 bases at V and 2 bases at J, with 6 bases in the middle. CDR1 and CDR2 (germline): SQVTM, ANQGSEA. The CDR3 is 11 amino acids. CDR3 nucleotides: TGCAGCGTTGGGACAGCCTACGAGCAGTACTTC. It is translated as CSVGTAYEQYF.

The J gene is TRBJ2-7, the V gene TRBV12-5, with D possibly matching TRBD1 (6 bases). Looked up from germline, CDR1 is LGHNT and CDR2 is FRNRAP. This CDR3 has 16 residues. V was clipped by 3 bases and J by 0 bases, with 15 bases between them. The CDR3 reads CASGFRLGQSSYEQYF. The CDR3 DNA reads TGTGCTAGTGGTTTTCGACTCGGACAGAGCTCCTACGAGCAGTACTTC.

The chain has TRBV9 and TRBJ2-3; 13 bases agree with TRBD2. The CDR3 consists of 16 residues. Trimming removed 3 bases from V and 2 bases from J; junction bases left unmatched: 3. Germline CDR1 and CDR2: SGDLS and YYNGEE. The CDR3 nucleotides are TGTGCCAGCAGCGAGGGACTAGCGGGGCACACAGATACGCAGTATTTT. It codes for CASSEGLAGHTDTQYF. Full variable domain (remainder filled in from reference TRBV9 and TRBJ2-3): DSGVTQTPKHLITATGQRVTLRCSPRSGDLSVYWYQQSLDQGLQFLIQYYNGEERAKGNILERFSAQQFPDLHSELNLSSLELGDSALYFCASSEGLAGHTDTQYFGPGTRLTVL.

The chain uses TRBV28 and TRBJ1-5, with no clear D. The CDR3 consists of 14 residues. Germline V gene sequence: CDR1 MDHEN, CDR2 SYDVKM. The V and J ends lost 8 bases and 4 bases respectively, with 15 bases between them. CDR3 amino acids: CASGSLRSNQPQHF. In nucleotides, the CDR3 is TGTGCCAGCGGCTCCCTAAGGTCGAATCAGCCCCAGCATTTT. The variable domain in full, with the rest retrieved from reference TRBV28 and TRBJ1-5, is DVKVTQSSRYLVKRTGEKVFLECVQDMDHENMFWYRQDPGLGLRLIYFSYDVKMKEKGDIPEGYSVSREKKERFSLILESASTNQTSMYLCASGSLRSNQPQHFGDGTRLSIL.

The CDR3 region is CASSQGQPVGQPQHF. The CDR3, as DNA: TGTGCCAGCAGCCAAGGACAGCCGGTGGGTCAGCCCCAGCATTTT. V and J are TRBV6-2 or TRBV6-3 and TRBJ1-5; D possibly corresponds to TRBD1 (6 bases). Trimming pared 6 bases from V and 6 bases from J, leaving 18 bases between. Germline values: CDR1 MNHEY, CDR2 SVGEGT. The CDR3 is made up of 15 amino acids.

This rearrangement joins TRBV28 to TRBJ1-1; D gene ambiguous. The V gene lost 6 bases and the J gene lost 1 base, with 24 bases spanning the gap. This CDR3 has 18 amino acids. The V gene's germline CDR1 is MDHEN and CDR2 SYDVKM. CDR3 protein: CASRSPTVGPTRNTEAFF. CDR3 in DNA: TGTGCCAGCAGGTCCCCCACCGTAGGGCCGACTAGGAACACTGAAGCTTTCTTT.

J is TRBJ2-7 and V is TRBV5-1; 11 bases fit TRBD1. With 1 base clipped from V and 6 bases from J, the junction kept 3 bases outside the gene matches. In germline, CDR1 is SGHRS, CDR2 YFSETQ. The CDR3 is 14 amino acids. CDR3 sequence reads: CASSLMDRGREQYF. In nucleotides, the CDR3 is TGCGCCAGCAGCTTGATGGACAGGGGGCGCGAGCAGTACTTC.